Each of the 12 T cell receptor beta chains below was sequenced from the same sample in a study of shared clonotypes between healthy human individuals. Profiled with immunoSEQ multiplex PCR; TCRdb holds only in-frame clones, not every one. The sample carries about a million clones, about 80% recorded once. Input material: memory CD4+ T cells from PBMCs. Subset indicated: CD45RA-negative fraction. These receptor sequences come from a man aged 18 to 30 in good health. Some clones in this sample may be carry-over from other donors' samples.

This rearrangement joins TRBV6-1 to TRBJ2-5, with D possibly being TRBD1 or TRBD2 (5 bases each). CDR3 length: 15 amino acids. Trimming shortened V by 6 bases and J by 1 base, and 15 bases separated the two germline ends. From germline, CDR1 is MNHNS and CDR2 SASEGT. CDR3 sequence: CASSFYRDGQETQYF. The DNA of the CDR3 is TGTGCCAGCAGCTTTTACCGGGACGGCCAAGAGACCCAGTACTTC.

The chain joins TRBV6-5 to TRBJ1-5; D is undetermined. V dropped 6 bases and J dropped 5 bases, with 17 bases sitting between them. CDR1 is MNHEY and CDR2 is SVGAGI in the germline V gene. The CDR3 totals 15 residues. CDR3 protein: CASSPPPVGHQPQHF. CDR3 nucleotides: TGTGCCAGCAGCCCCCCGCCGGTAGGGCATCAGCCCCAGCATTTT.

The rearrangement links TRBV9 to TRBJ2-3; TRBD2 agrees at 13 bases. The CDR3 is made up of 19 amino acids. The J segment lost 2 bases and the V segment lost 0 bases, leaving 9 bases of the junction unmatched. Germline CDR1 is SGDLS and CDR2 is YYNGEE. The CDR3, as DNA: TGTGCCAGCAGCGTAGATCCGGGACTAGCGGGACCACTCACAGATACGCAGTATTTT. Protein product: CASSVDPGLAGPLTDTQYF.

The V gene is TRBV30, the J gene TRBJ1-1; D is possibly TRBD1 (5 bases). CDR3 length: 17 residues. Trimming left V 0 bases short and J 0 bases short, with 17 bases between. Germline V gene sequence: CDR1 GTSNPN, CDR2 SVGIG (reference sequence). In nucleotides, the CDR3 is TGTGCCTGGAGTGTACCCAACCACTGGGGGATGAACACTGAAGCTTTCTTT. Protein product: CAWSVPNHWGMNTEAFF.

The V gene is TRBV7-9, the J gene TRBJ2-1, with TRBD2 matching over 11 bases. The CDR3 loop spans 17 amino acids. V lost 7 bases and J lost 7; bases outside the gene matches: 15. Germline V gives CDR1 SEHNR, CDR2 FQNEAQ (reference sequence). For the CDR3, the DNA is TGTGCCAGCACCCCTCGCCTCACTAGCGGGAGACGAAATGAGCAGTTCTTC. Amino acid sequence: CASTPRLTSGRRNEQFF.

This chain joins TRBV18 and TRBJ1-1; 8 nucleotides match TRBD1. Germline lookup yields CDR1 KGHSH and CDR2 LQKENI. The CDR3 loop spans 15 amino acids. The junction had 3 bases not matched to a gene; V was cut back by 2 bases and J by 1 base. CDR3 nucleotides: TGTGCCAGCTCACCAGCACAGGGGGGGAACACTGAAGCTTTCTTT. Translating it yields CASSPAQGGNTEAFF.

The chain employs TRBV5-5 and TRBJ2-6; 7 nucleotides align to TRBD1. This CDR3 is 20 amino acids long. Germline CDR1 SGHKS, CDR2 YYEKEE (reference sequence). V lost 2 bases and J lost 2; bases outside the gene matches: 16. The CDR3 coding sequence is TGTGCCAGCAGCTTCTTCCCCGCCAGACAGGGACGCCCTGGGGCCAACGTCCTGACTTTC. It codes for CASSFFPARQGRPGANVLTF.

The rearrangement uses TRBV4-3 and TRBJ2-7; TRBD1 aligns across 7 bases. Looked up from germline, CDR1 is LGHNA and CDR2 is YSLEER. J lost 5 bases, V lost 4 bases, and 11 bases had no gene match. The CDR3 runs 15 residues. CDR3 DNA: TGCGCCAGCAGCCCGCGTCGACAGGGTACGGACGAGCAGTACTTC. Translated: CASSPRRQGTDEQYF.

This clone is a singleton in its sample. The chain employs TRBV28 and TRBJ2-1, with TRBD1 matching over 8 bases. CDR3 length: 16 residues. The V gene end was trimmed by 3 bases and the J gene end by 7 bases; junction bases not matched to a gene: 11. CDR1 is MDHEN, CDR2 SYDVKM, per germline. Here the CDR3 DNA reads TGTGCCAGCAGTTTGCCCCGACAGGGGCTCAGGAATGAGCAGTTCTTC. Translating it yields CASSLPRQGLRNEQFF.

The rearrangement joins TRBV4-2 to TRBJ2-7, with D tentatively TRBD2 (5 bases). Trimming removed 1 base from V and 2 bases from J, with 12 bases in between. The CDR3 has 15 amino acids. CDR1 is LGHNA, CDR2 YNFKEQ, per germline. CDR3 amino acids: CASSQVASGAYEQYF. The CDR3 DNA follows: TGTGCCAGCAGCCAAGTAGCATCCGGGGCCTACGAGCAGTACTTC.

The CDR3 protein is CASRAGQQYF. The CDR3 nucleotides are TGTGCCAGCAGGGCCGGGCAGCAGTACTTC. V and J are TRBV11-3 and TRBJ2-7, with D hard to call. With 6 bases removed from V and 8 bases from J, the gap between germline ends came to 8 bases. The CDR3 length is 10 residues. Germline lookup yields CDR1 SGHNT and CDR2 YENEEA.

This clone was recorded once. The chain's CDR3 is CASSLVQGSTEAFF. The CDR3 DNA sequence: TGCGCCAGCAGCTTGGTCCAGGGGAGCACTGAAGCTTTCTTT. This chain uses TRBV5-1 with TRBJ1-1; D is perhaps TRBD1 (6 bases). The V and J ends lost 0 bases and 4 bases respectively, with 10 bases between them. In germline, CDR1 is SGHRS, CDR2 YFSETQ. The CDR3 sequence is 14 residues long. Supplemented by reference TRBV5-1 and TRBJ1-1, the full variable domain reads KAGVTQTPRYLIKTRGQQVTLSCSPISGHRSVSWYQQTPGQGLQFLFEYFSETQRNKGNFPGRFSGRQFSNSRSEMNVSTLELGDSALYLCASSLVQGSTEAFFGQGTRLTVV.